The source of this TCR beta chain is a study of shared clonotypes between healthy human individuals. Study-wide context: Per-donor plates numbered three CD4 naive, three CD4 memory, two CD8 naive and one CD8 memory. Study-wide findings and caveats: Generation probabilities of non-shared clonotypes were lower (relative to those shared by all four donors). Though the depth was large, rarefaction showed that sorted-subset sequencing was incomplete.

Over several immunoSEQ plates, each subset's genomic DNA was distributed in even portions. The protocol was immunoSEQ multiplex PCR, while the TCRdb copy is restricted to in-frame clones and leaves out a portion. The top ten clones hold over 1% of a sample with some 1.5 million clones, approximately 96% of them seen once. Germline V gene lookup returns CDR1 MNHNS and CDR2 SASEGT. V lost 1 base and J 4 bases, leaving 8 bases between the germline ends. The CDR3 contains 14 residues. As to this clone: Its antigen is undetermined.

This clonotype was obtained from a man younger than 45 in good health. Source material: naive CD4+ T cells sorted from blood. Sample subset: CD45RA+ positively selected. The chain is built from TRBV6-1 and TRBJ1-3; D not certain. The CDR3 loop is CASSEGVGGNTIYF. The DNA of the CDR3 is TGTGCCAGCAGTGAAGGGGTCGGGGGAAACACCATATATTTT.